Below, 7 T cell receptor beta chains from the same sample are listed, as sequenced in a study of blood T cell repertoires in COVID-19. Sequencing used immunoSEQ multiplex PCR; TCRdb keeps in-frame clones, though not all of them. The sample has 180,000 or so clones, over 75% seen once. What was sequenced was PBMCs or T cells enriched from blood (not recorded which). The receptor set was obtained from a middle-aged man who had recovered from COVID-19.

The chain combines TRBV14 with TRBJ1-2; no reliable D call. CDR1 SGHDN and CDR2 FVKESK come from the germline V gene. The CDR3 is 15 residues long. Trimming removed 3 bases from V and 3 bases from J, with 14 bases in between. In DNA, the CDR3 is TGTGCCAGCAGCCATTTGGGAGAGCCTGACTATGGCTACACCTTC. This gives the protein CASSHLGEPDYGYTF.

The chain carries TRBV6-5 and TRBJ1-1; 7 bases map to TRBD1. The germline gives CDR1 MNHEY, CDR2 SVGAGI. V lost 6 bases, J lost 1 base, and 8 bases stayed unmatched. The CDR3 spans 15 residues. The CDR3 DNA sequence: TGTGCCAGCAGGAGTAGGGACAGCCCGAACACTGAAGCTTTCTTT. Protein: CASRSRDSPNTEAFF.

This clone was observed a single time. This rearrangement joins TRBV7-9 to TRBJ1-6; 8 bases are a match to TRBD1. The CDR3 runs 16 residues. The V segment lost 5 bases and the J segment 5 bases; nucleotides outside the gene matches: 8. The V gene's germline CDR1 is SEHNR and CDR2 FQNEAQ (reference sequence). In DNA form, the CDR3 reads TGTGCCAGCAGCGTACGAGGACAGGGCAATAATTCACCCCTCCACTTT. Its translation: CASSVRGQGNNSPLHF. The entire variable domain, with the rest obtained from reference TRBV7-9 and TRBJ1-6, is as follows: DTGVSQNPRHKITKRGQNVTFRCDPISEHNRLYWYRQTLGQGPEFLTYFQNEAQLEKSRLLSDRFSAERPKGSFSTLEIQRTEQGDSAMYLCASSVRGQGNNSPLHFGNGTRLTVT.

The chain links TRBV5-4 to TRBJ1-6; 7 bases fit TRBD1. This CDR3 has 17 amino acids. Per germline, CDR1 SGHNT and CDR2 YYREEE (reference sequence). The V and J ends lost 4 bases and 6 bases, in that order; junction bases with no gene match: 13. The CDR3 loop is CASSREGGNLVNSPLHF. The DNA of the CDR3 is TGTGCCAGCAGCCGAGAAGGGGGCAACCTGGTTAATTCACCCCTCCACTTT.

This clone was recorded only once. The V gene is TRBV24-1, the J gene TRBJ2-3; TRBD2 matches 7 bases. The CDR3 consists of 15 residues. CDR1 is KGHDR, CDR2 SFDVKD, per germline. V lost 0 bases to trimming and J lost 3 bases; unmatched junction nucleotides: 2. The CDR3 DNA sequence: TGTGCCACCAGTGATTTGGGGGAGGGAACAGATACGCAGTATTTT. This translates into CATSDLGEGTDTQYF.

The chain employs TRBV29-1 and TRBJ1-1, with 7 bases fitting TRBD1. Trimming removed 7 bases from V and 2 bases from J; junction bases left unmatched: 7. CDR3 length: 13 residues. From germline, CDR1 is SQVTM and CDR2 ANQGSEA. CDR3 bases: TGCAGCGCTTTAGACAGGGCCAACACTGAAGCTTTCTTT. Residues: CSALDRANTEAFF.

The chain carries TRBV28 and TRBJ2-7; TRBD2 matches 15 bases. The germline gives CDR1 MDHEN, CDR2 SYDVKM. The CDR3 length is 16 residues. Germline trimming cut 10 bases from V and 0 bases from J; bases unmatched to any gene: 7. CDR3 sequence (DNA): TGTGCCATCGCCGGGACTAGCGGGAGGAGCTCCTACGAGCAGTACTTC. Protein product: CAIAGTSGRSSYEQYF.